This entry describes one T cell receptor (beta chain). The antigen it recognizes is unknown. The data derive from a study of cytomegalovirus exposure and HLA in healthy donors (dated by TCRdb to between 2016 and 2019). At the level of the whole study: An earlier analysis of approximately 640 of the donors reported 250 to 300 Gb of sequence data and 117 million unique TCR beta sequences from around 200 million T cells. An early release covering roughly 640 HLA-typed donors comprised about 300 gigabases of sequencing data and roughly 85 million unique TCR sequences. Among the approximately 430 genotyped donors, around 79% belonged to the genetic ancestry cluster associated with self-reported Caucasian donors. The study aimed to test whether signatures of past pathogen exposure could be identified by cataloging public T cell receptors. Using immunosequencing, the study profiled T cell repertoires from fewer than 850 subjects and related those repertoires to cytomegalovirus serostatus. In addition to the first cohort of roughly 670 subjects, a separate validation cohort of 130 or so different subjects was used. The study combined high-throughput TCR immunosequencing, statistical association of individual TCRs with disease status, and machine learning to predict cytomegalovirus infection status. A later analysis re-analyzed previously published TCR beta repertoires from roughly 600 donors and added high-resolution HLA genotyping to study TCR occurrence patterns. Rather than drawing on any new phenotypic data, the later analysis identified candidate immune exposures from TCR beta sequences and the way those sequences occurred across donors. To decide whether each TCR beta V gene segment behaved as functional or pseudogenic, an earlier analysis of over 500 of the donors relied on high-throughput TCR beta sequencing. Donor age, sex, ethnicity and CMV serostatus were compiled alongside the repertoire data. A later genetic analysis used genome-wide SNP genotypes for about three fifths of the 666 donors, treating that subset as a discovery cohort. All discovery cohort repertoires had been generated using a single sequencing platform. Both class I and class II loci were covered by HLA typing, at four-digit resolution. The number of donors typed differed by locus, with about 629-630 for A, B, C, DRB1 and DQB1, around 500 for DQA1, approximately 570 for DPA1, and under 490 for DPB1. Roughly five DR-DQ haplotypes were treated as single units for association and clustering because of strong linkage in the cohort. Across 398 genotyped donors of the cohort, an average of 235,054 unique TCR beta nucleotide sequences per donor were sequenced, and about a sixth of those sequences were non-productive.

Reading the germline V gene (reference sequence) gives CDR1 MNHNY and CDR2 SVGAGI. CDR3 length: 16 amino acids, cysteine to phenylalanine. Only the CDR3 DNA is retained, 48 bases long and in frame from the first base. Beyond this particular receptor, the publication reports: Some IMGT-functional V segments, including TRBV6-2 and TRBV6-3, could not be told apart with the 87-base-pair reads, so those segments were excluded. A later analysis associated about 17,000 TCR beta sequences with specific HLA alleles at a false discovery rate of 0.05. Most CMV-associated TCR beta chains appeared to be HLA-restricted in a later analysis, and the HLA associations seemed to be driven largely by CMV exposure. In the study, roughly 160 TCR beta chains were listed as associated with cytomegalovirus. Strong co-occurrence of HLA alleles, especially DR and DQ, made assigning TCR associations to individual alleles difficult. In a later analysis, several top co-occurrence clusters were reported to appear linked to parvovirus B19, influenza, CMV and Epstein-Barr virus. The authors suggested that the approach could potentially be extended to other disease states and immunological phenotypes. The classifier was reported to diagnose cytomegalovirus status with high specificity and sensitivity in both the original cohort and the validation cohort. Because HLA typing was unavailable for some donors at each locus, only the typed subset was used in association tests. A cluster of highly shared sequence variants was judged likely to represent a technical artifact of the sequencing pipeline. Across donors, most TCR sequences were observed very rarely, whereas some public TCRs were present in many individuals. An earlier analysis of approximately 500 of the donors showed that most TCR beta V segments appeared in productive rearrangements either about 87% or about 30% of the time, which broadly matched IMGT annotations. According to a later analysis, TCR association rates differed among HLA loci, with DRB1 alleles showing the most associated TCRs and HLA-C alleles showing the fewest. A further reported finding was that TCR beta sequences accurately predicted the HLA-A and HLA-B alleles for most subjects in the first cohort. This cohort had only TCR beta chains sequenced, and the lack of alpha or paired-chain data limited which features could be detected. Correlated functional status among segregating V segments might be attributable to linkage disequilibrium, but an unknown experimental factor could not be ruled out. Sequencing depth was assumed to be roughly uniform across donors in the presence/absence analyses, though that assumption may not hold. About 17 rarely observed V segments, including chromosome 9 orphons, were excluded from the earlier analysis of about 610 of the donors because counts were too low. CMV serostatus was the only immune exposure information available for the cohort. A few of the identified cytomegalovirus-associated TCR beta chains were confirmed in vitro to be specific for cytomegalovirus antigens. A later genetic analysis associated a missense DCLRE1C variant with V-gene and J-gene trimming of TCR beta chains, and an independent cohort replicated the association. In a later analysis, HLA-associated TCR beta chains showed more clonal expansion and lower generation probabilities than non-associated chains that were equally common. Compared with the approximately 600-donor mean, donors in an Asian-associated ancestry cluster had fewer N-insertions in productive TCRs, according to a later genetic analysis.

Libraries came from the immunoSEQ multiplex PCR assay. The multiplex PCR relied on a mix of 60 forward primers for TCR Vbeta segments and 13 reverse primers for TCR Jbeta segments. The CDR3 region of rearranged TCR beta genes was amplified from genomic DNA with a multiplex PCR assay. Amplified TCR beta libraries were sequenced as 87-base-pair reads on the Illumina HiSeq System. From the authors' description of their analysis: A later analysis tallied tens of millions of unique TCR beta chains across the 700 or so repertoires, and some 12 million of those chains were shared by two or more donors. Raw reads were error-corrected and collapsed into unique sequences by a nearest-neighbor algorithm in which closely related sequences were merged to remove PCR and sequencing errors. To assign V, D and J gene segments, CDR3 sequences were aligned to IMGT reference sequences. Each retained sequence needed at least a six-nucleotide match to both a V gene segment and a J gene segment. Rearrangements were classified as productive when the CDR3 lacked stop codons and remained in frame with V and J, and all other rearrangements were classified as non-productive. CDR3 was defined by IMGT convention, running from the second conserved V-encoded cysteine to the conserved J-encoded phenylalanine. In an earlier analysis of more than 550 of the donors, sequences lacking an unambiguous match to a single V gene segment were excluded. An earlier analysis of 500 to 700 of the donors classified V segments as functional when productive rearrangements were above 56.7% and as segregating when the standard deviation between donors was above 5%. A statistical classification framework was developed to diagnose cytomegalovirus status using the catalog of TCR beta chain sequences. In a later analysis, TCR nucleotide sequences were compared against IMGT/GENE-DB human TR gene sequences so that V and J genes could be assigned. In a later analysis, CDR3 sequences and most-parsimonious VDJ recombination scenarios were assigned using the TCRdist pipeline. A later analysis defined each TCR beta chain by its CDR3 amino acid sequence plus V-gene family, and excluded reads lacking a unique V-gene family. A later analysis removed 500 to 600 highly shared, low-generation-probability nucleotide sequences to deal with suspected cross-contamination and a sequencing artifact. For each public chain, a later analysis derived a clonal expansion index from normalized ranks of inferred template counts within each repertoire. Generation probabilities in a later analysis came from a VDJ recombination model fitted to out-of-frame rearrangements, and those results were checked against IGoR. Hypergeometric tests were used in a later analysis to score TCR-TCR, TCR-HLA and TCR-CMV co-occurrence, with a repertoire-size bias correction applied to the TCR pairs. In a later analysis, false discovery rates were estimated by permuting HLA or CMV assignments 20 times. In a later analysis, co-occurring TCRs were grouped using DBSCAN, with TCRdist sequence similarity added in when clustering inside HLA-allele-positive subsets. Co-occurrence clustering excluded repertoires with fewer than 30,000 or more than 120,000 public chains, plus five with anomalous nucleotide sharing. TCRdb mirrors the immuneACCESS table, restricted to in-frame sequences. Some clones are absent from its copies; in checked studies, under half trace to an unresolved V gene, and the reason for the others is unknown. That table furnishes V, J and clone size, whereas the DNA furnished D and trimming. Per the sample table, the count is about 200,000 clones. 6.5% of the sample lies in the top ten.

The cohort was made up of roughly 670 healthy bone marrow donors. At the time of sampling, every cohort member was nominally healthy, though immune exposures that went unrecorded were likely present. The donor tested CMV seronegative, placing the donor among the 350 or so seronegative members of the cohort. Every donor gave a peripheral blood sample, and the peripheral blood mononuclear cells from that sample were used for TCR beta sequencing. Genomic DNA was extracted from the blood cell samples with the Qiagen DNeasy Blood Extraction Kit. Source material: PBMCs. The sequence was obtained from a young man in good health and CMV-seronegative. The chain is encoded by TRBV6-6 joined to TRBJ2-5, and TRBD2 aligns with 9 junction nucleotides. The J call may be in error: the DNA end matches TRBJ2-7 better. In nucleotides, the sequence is TGTGCCAGCAGTTATAGTATGGCGGGAGGGCCGGGCGAGCAGTACTTC. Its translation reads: CASSYSMAGGPGEQYF.